This T cell receptor beta chain derives from a study of T-cell memory formation after mild COVID-19. Across the whole study: The study found TCR clusters largely donor specific. Broader study findings: SARS-CoV-2 specificity of second-wave clones peaking day 37 was unconfirmed. Clones contracting day 15 to 85 were balanced CD4/CD8; later expanders leaned CD4+. Of the contracting clones, CD4+ ones lay mainly in CM and EM, and CD8+ ones in EMRA.

This clonotype was counted between two and nine times. Antigen specificity is unknown. Germline CDR1 SGHVS, CDR2 FQNEAQ. Trimming removed 4 bases at V and 0 bases at J, with 4 bases between. The length of the CDR3 is 13 residues. TCRdb analysed the 5' RACE reads with MiXCR anew, one entry per CDR3 protein. The sample records some 120,000 distinct CDR3 sequences, approximately 15% being singletons. This chain links TRBV7-8 with TRBJ1-3, with no clear D. What was sequenced was PBMCs or a T cell subset sorted from them (not recorded which). The clonotype comes from an adult woman who had mild COVID-19 (a few samples of this study predate the infection). Cell type and time point are not known. The CDR3: CASSSDSGNTIYF. CDR3 DNA: TGTGCCAGCAGCTCAGACTCTGGAAACACCATATATTTT.